This T cell receptor (beta chain) is drawn from a study of post-analysis software for immune sequencing data. Notes on the study in general: TRBV5-6, TRBV5-1 and TRBV20-1 were among roughly five TRBV segments more frequent in patients than controls.

Carried by the TCR beta cDNA libraries were unique molecular identifiers. TCRdb re-called the PCR reads with MiXCR, one entry per CDR3 protein. The sample includes roughly 400,000 distinct CDR3 sequences, less than 40% of them seen just once. To note about this clonotype: Its antigen remains unidentified.

CDR3 length: 13 amino acids. V was shortened by 4 bases and J by 3 bases, with 9 bases between the two germline ends. Germline V lookup: CDR1 SGDLS, CDR2 YYNGEE. The sequencing input was blood. The rearrangement links TRBV9 to TRBJ2-3; D is uncertain. The sequence was obtained from a girl aged 2 to 10 with multiple sclerosis. The CDR3 loop reads CASSPIHTDTQYF. CDR3 coding DNA: TGTGCCAGCAGCCCCATACATACAGATACGCAGTATTTT.